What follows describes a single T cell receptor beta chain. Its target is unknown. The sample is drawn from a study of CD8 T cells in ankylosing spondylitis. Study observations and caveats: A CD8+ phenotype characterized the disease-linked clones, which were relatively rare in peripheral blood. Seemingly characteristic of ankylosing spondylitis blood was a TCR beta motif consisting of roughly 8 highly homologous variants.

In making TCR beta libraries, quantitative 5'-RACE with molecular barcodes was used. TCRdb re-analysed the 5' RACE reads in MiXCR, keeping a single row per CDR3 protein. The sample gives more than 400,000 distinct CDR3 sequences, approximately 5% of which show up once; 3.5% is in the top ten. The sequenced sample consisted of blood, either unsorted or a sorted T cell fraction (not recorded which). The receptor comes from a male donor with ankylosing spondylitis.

The CDR3: CASSQERDSGGTGELFF. In DNA, the CDR3 is TGCGCCAGCAGCCAAGAGCGGGATAGCGGGGGCACCGGGGAGCTGTTTTTT. The chain couples TRBV4-3 to TRBJ2-2, with 9 bases aligning to TRBD2. Per germline, CDR1 LGHNA and CDR2 YSLEER. Unmatched junction bases numbered 6, after V lost 0 bases and J lost 4 bases. CDR3 length: 17 amino acids.